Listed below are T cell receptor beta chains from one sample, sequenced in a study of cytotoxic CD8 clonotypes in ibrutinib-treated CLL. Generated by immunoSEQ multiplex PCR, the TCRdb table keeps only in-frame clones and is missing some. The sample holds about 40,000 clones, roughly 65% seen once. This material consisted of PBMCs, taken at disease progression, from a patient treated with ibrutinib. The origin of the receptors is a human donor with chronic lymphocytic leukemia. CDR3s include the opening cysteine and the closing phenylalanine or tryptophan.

cdr3_aa: CASSLTLTSIQGAYEQYF
v_call: TRBV7-8

cdr3_aa: CASTPISSGSSTDTQYF
v_call: TRBV2

cdr3_aa: CASSTAGVETQYF
v_call: TRBV5-4

cdr3_aa: CASIPSKDRANTGELFF
v_call: TRBV10-1

cdr3_aa: CASVSPGETQYF
v_call: TRBV5-6

cdr3_aa: CASSLSWGVGYEQYF
v_call: TRBV27

cdr3_aa: CASSPSGRSSYEQYF
v_call: TRBV14

cdr3_aa: CASSPRAHSGKSHNEQFF
v_call: TRBV27

cdr3_aa: CASSLAGLAGGIDTQYF
v_call: TRBV7-9

cdr3_aa: CASSVRTRETQYF
v_call: TRBV9

cdr3_aa: CATSRDRPVSYEQYF
v_call: TRBV15

cdr3_aa: CASSFPGQPNYGYTF
v_call: TRBV7-2

cdr3_aa: CASSLGGEQYF
v_call: TRBV13

cdr3_aa: CASSARQGGADTQYF
v_call: TRBV10-1

cdr3_aa: CASSLRDRANTGELFF
v_call: TRBV5-4

cdr3_aa: CASSRGLHYEQYF
v_call: TRBV19

cdr3_aa: CATSGLSGWGQPQHF
v_call: TRBV15

cdr3_aa: CASSYPGQEETQYF
v_call: TRBV14

cdr3_aa: CASSQGADTEAFF
v_call: TRBV18

cdr3_aa: CASKGRRSDYNEQFF
v_call: TRBV19

cdr3_aa: CASSYSGRGQGDTQYF
v_call: TRBV6-5

cdr3_aa: CASSGRGTEAFF
v_call: TRBV19

cdr3_aa: CASSEASRAGYGYTF
v_call: TRBV25-1

cdr3_aa: CASSSAGTSGIVQYF
v_call: TRBV11-2

cdr3_aa: CASSDSVGGLPQFF
v_call: TRBV10-1

cdr3_aa: CASSQEPGRGYNEQFF
v_call: TRBV4-3

cdr3_aa: CASKRGQESGEQFF
v_call: TRBV19

cdr3_aa: CASSRLEASYEQYF
v_call: TRBV7-2

cdr3_aa: CASSQDKTASGNTIYF
v_call: TRBV4-1

cdr3_aa: CASSQDRSPSYEQYF
v_call: TRBV4-3

cdr3_aa: CASSQVIPAGDGYTF
v_call: TRBV4-1

cdr3_aa: CASSLTAGVGGYGYTF
v_call: TRBV7-4

cdr3_aa: CAITQGRSGSSYEQYF
v_call: TRBV10-3

cdr3_aa: CASSLFKATNYGYTF
v_call: TRBV7-2

cdr3_aa: CASSSNTGYEQYF
v_call: TRBV7-2

cdr3_aa: CASSFTTTLNTEAFF
v_call: TRBV5-1

cdr3_aa: CASSEAKQTNEKLFF
v_call: TRBV2

cdr3_aa: CASSEYYGTVYEQYF
v_call: TRBV25-1

cdr3_aa: CASSRGLAGDTDTQYF
v_call: TRBV7-2